Listed below are T cell receptor beta chains from one sample, sequenced in a study of CD8 T cells in ankylosing spondylitis. TCRdb redid the calling of the 5' RACE reads with MiXCR, one entry per CDR3 protein. Here the sample spans almost 400,000 distinct CDR3 sequences, approximately 20% being singletons. The source material was blood, either unsorted or a sorted T cell fraction (not recorded which). The source of these receptors is a male donor with ankylosing spondylitis. CDR3s leave out the opening cysteine and the closing phenylalanine or tryptophan. A D gene is named only where the DNA matches it firmly.

TRBV29-1	12	TRBJ2-1	TRBD2	SVLSGRGYNEQF
TRBV20-1	12	TRBJ2-1	-	SAPSSDGYNEQF
TRBV27	14	TRBJ2-1	TRBD2	ASSQYGLAGLNEQF
TRBV2	13	TRBJ1-5	TRBD1	ASGTGAGRNQPQH
TRBV4-3	11	TRBJ2-4	-	ASSARVSGIQY
TRBV20-1	12	TRBJ2-7	TRBD1	SATRGQGILEQY
TRBV5-1	12	TRBJ1-2	-	ASSPGLSQYGYT
TRBV5-1	10	TRBJ2-7	-	ASSLDREQWY
TRBV28	15	TRBJ2-1	TRBD2	ASSLWTSGYTLNEQF
TRBV24-1	10	TRBJ1-1	-	ATSARGAEAF
TRBV20-1	13	TRBJ1-2	TRBD1	SARRTGRTYYGYT
TRBV24-1	16	TRBJ1-4	-	ATSDCPRDRTTNEKLF
TRBV27	14	TRBJ2-1	TRBD2	ASSFTGLARNNEQF
TRBV12-3/TRBV12-4	12	TRBJ1-2	TRBD1	ASIGTGKNYGYT
TRBV3-1	10	TRBJ2-7	-	ASSPSPGEQY
TRBV29-1	14	TRBJ2-3	TRBD2	SVKREGTSSTDTQY
TRBV6-1	13	TRBJ2-5	-	ASSEFAGHQETQY
TRBV20-1	12	TRBJ2-1	TRBD1	SAPTGVGYNEQF
TRBV19	12	TRBJ1-1	-	ASSTGNYRTEAF
TRBV12-3/TRBV12-4	13	TRBJ2-3	-	ASSPRKADGNTQY
TRBV7-2	13	TRBJ2-2	-	ASSSYVGYTGELF
TRBV10-3	12	TRBJ2-2	-	AISESTDNRELF
TRBV11-1	13	TRBJ2-3	-	ASSPPSGGTDTQY
TRBV20-1	18	TRBJ2-2	TRBD2	SATPLLASGSLLDTGELF
TRBV28	12	TRBJ2-5	-	ASRNPGPRETQY
TRBV19	12	TRBJ2-1	-	ASGDRNSYNEQF
TRBV7-9	11	TRBJ2-2	TRBD1	ASSRTGSGELF
TRBV5-1	14	TRBJ2-1	TRBD2	ASSTVLAGRHNEQF
TRBV12-3/TRBV12-4	11	TRBJ1-1	-	ASSWSDNTEAF
TRBV10-3	12	TRBJ2-7	-	AISERVSSYEQY
TRBV20-1	12	TRBJ2-7	-	SAEGGKSSYEQY
TRBV20-1	9	TRBJ2-1	-	SATDYPPQF
TRBV5-1	15	TRBJ2-2	-	ASSLAVQSSNTGELF
TRBV7-9	10	TRBJ2-2	TRBD2	ATGGPTGELF
TRBV12-3/TRBV12-4	12	TRBJ1-5	-	ASSFGTAYQPQH
TRBV7-2	12	TRBJ2-4	-	ASSPPGVPNIQY
TRBV3-1	13	TRBJ1-5	TRBD1	ASGRQGGSNQPQH
TRBV7-3	17	TRBJ2-2	TRBD2	ASSLTPTPSGSSPGELF
TRBV7-7	11	TRBJ2-1	-	ASSLSGNREQF
TRBV28	9	TRBJ2-7	-	ASRRAREQY
TRBV12-3/TRBV12-4	13	TRBJ2-2	-	ASSLNGGDTGELF
TRBV24-1	12	TRBJ2-1	TRBD2	ATSASGISDEQF
TRBV20-1	14	TRBJ2-1	TRBD1	SARGGATGAFVEQF
TRBV6-1	13	TRBJ1-2	-	ASSEAEARGYGYT
TRBV20-1	13	TRBJ2-7	TRBD1	SATRTGGSSYEQY
TRBV20-1	14	TRBJ2-7	TRBD2	SARGPGTSGAYEQY
TRBV10-3	14	TRBJ2-3	TRBD1	AISESWTGATDTQY
TRBV18	15	TRBJ2-2	TRBD2	ASSPLAGIFNTGELF
TRBV20-1	13	TRBJ2-7	TRBD2	SARDGTSPSYEQY
TRBV7-3	20	TRBJ2-3	-	ASSLTSRDRGESGRAADTQY